This T cell receptor (beta chain) came from a study of cytomegalovirus exposure and HLA in healthy donors. This clone was counted only a few times. Its antigen is still unknown. Study outcomes and limitations: Most CMV-associated TCR beta chains were later found to appear HLA-restricted.

The CDR3 spans 13 residues. Trimming took off 4 bases at V and 4 bases at J, with 7 bases between the two ends. Per germline, CDR1 MNHEY and CDR2 SMNVEV (reference sequence). Amplification used 60 Vbeta primers and 13 Jbeta primers. TCRdb keeps only in-frame clones here, not all; method: immunoSEQ multiplex PCR. The table lists some 98,000 clones, more than 75% of them singletons. The clonotype originates from a human donor in good health. The J gene is TRBJ1-4, the V gene TRBV27; D unresolved. Material for sequencing was PBMCs. CDR3: CASSWSNNEKLFF. The CDR3 DNA reads as TGTGCCAGCAGTTGGAGTAATAATGAAAAACTGTTTTTT.